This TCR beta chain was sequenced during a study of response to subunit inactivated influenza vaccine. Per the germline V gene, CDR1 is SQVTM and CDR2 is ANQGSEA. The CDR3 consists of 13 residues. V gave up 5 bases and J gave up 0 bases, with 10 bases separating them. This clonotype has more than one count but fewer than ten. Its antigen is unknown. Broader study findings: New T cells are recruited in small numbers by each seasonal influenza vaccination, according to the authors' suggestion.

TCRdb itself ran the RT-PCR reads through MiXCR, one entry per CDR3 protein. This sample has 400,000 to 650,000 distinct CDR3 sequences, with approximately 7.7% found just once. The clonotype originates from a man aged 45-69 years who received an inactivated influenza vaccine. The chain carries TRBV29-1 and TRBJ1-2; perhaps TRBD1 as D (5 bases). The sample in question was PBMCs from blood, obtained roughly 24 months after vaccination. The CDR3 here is CSVPGQANYGYTF. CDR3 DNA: TGCAGCGTTCCAGGACAAGCTAACTATGGCTACACCTTC.